A single sample is the source of the 26 T cell receptor beta chains below, sequenced in a study of T cell responses to AZD1222 COVID-19 vaccine. Produced via immunoSEQ multiplex PCR; TCRdb's table is partial and in-frame only. Of over 150,000 clones detected, under 95% appear once; the ten largest clones hold roughly 4.5%. This specimen was peripheral blood, taken on day 0 of MenACWY control vaccination. These receptors were taken from an adult in good health.

This clone was seen once. V and J are TRBV9 and TRBJ1-2; D perhaps matches TRBD1 (6 bases). The V end lost 0 bases, the J end lost 3 bases, and 9 bases lay between the germline ends. Germline CDR1 SGDLS, CDR2 YYNGEE. The length of the CDR3 is 14 residues. CDR3 bases: TGTGCCAGCAGCGTAGGTTCAGGGGACTATGGCTACACCTTC. Translated, it gives CASSVGSGDYGYTF.

The chain couples TRBV18 to TRBJ1-5; TRBD1 matches at 9 bases. From germline, CDR1 is KGHSH and CDR2 LQKENI. V was clipped by 3 bases and J by 7 bases; unmatched bases: 10. This CDR3 region has 16 residues. In DNA form, the CDR3 reads TGTGCCAGCTCACCCAATCGGGACAGGGCCGGACAGCCCCAGCATTTT. Its protein product is CASSPNRDRAGQPQHF.

The chain employs TRBV3-1 (or the pseudogene TRBV3-2) and TRBJ2-3, with a tentative D call TRBD2 (6 bases). V was clipped by 3 bases and J by 0 bases, with 19 bases between them. The CDR3 sequence is 18 residues long. CDR1 LGHDT and CDR2 YNNKEL come from the germline V gene (reference sequence). As DNA, the CDR3 is TGTGCCAGCAGCCACCTAAGTCGGGGAGGTCTCAGCACAGATACGCAGTATTTT. This encodes CASSHLSRGGLSTDTQYF.

The chain is built from TRBV2 and TRBJ1-2; 8 nucleotides match TRBD1. The V gene end was trimmed by 8 bases and the J gene end by 1 base; junction bases not matched to a gene: 6. The CDR3 is 14 residues long. The V gene's germline CDR1 is SNHLY and CDR2 FYNNEI. The CDR3 sequence is CASRTGPNNYGYTF. Here the CDR3 DNA reads TGTGCCAGCCGGACAGGGCCTAATAACTATGGCTACACCTTC.

This sequence joins TRBV11-3 and TRBJ1-1, with no clear D. The germline V gene encodes CDR1 SGHNT and CDR2 YENEEA. Trimming pared 2 bases from V and 2 bases from J, leaving 9 bases between. CDR3 length: 14 residues. The CDR3 region is CASSLHPDNTEAFF. As DNA, the CDR3 is TGTGCCAGCAGCTTACACCCGGACAACACTGAAGCTTTCTTT.

The rearrangement uses TRBV30 and TRBJ1-6, with a possible D match to TRBD1 (5 bases). Germline CDR1 reads GTSNPN; CDR2 reads SVGIG (reference sequence). With 5 bases removed from V and 7 bases from J, the gap between germline ends came to 15 bases. This CDR3 spans 14 amino acids. Written as DNA, the CDR3 is TGTGCCTGGGTGAGGGACGGGCAGAATTCACCCCTCCACTTT. Translating it yields CAWVRDGQNSPLHF.

The DNA of the CDR3 is TGTGCCAGCAGTGAGCCCCTAGCGGGAGAGTTAAAGGAGGACGAGCAGTACTTC. It yields the protein CASSEPLAGELKEDEQYF. The V call is TRBV2, the J call TRBJ2-7; 10 bases agree with TRBD2. This CDR3 spans 18 amino acids. The J segment lost 5 bases and the V segment lost 3 bases, leaving 16 bases of the junction unmatched. In germline, CDR1 is SNHLY, CDR2 FYNNEI.

In its sample, this clone was seen once. V gene TRBV7-2 combines with J gene TRBJ1-2; 7 bases map to TRBD1. The junction had 3 bases not matched to a gene; V was cut back by 0 bases and J by 2 bases. CDR1 and CDR2 from the germline V gene are SGHTA and FQGNSA. The CDR3 extends over 15 amino acids. In DNA, the CDR3 is TGTGCCAGCAGCTTAGCCCGGGGACAGAACTATGGCTACACCTTC. This encodes CASSLARGQNYGYTF. The whole variable domain, remainder taken from reference TRBV7-2 and TRBJ1-2, is GAGVSQSPSNKVTEKGKDVELRCDPISGHTALYWYRQSLGQGLEFLIYFQGNSAPDKSGLPSDRFSAERTGGSVSTLTIQRTQQEDSAVYLCASSLARGQNYGYTFGSGTRLTVV.

V and J are TRBV6-1 and TRBJ1-2; D unclear. V was clipped by 2 bases and J by 4 bases, with 14 bases between them. The CDR3 runs to 15 residues. Looked up from germline, CDR1 is MNHNS and CDR2 is SASEGT. The CDR3 DNA reads as TGTGCCAGCAGTGAAAGTCGAAGGGTGGGCTATGGCTACACCTTC. It encodes CASSESRRVGYGYTF.

Only one count was recorded for this clone. This chain connects TRBV7-2 to TRBJ2-1; possibly TRBD2 for D (6 bases). V was cut by 2 bases and J by 9 bases, with 14 bases left in between. The germline gives CDR1 SGHTA, CDR2 FQGNSA. This CDR3 spans 14 amino acids. The CDR3 DNA is TGTGCCAGCAGCTTATATCGCGCGCGGGGTGAGCAGTTCTTC. It is translated as CASSLYRARGEQFF. Full variable domain (outside the CDR3, taken from reference TRBV7-2 and TRBJ2-1): GAGVSQSPSNKVTEKGKDVELRCDPISGHTALYWYRQSLGQGLEFLIYFQGNSAPDKSGLPSDRFSAERTGGSVSTLTIQRTQQEDSAVYLCASSLYRARGEQFFGPGTRLTVL.

This clone came up once. The rearrangement links TRBV5-1 to TRBJ1-2; no clear D. In germline, CDR1 is SGHRS, CDR2 YFSETQ. CDR3 length equals 16 residues. The V gene lost 4 bases and the J gene lost 5 bases, with 21 bases spanning the gap. CDR3 nucleotides: TGCGCCAGCAGCATGGGAGGACCACCCCTGTGGTATGGCTACACCTTC. Encoded protein: CASSMGGPPLWYGYTF.

V gene TRBV2 combines with J gene TRBJ1-1, with 7 bases identical to TRBD1. This CDR3 has 11 residues. CDR1 is SNHLY, CDR2 FYNNEI, per germline. V dropped 6 bases and J dropped 11; count of bases not matched to a gene: 6. The CDR3 DNA follows: TGTGCCAGCAGGGGGACAGCTAGCGCTTTCTTT. Amino acids: CASRGTASAFF.

The chain carries TRBV5-6 and TRBJ2-2; TRBD1 aligns across 7 bases. The CDR3 consists of 15 residues. CDR1 SGHDT and CDR2 YYEEEE come from the germline V gene. The trim removed 4 bases at V and 4 bases at J, leaving 7 bases unmatched. The DNA of the CDR3 is TGTGCCAGCAGCCCGACCTACAGGGGCACCGGGGAGCTGTTTTTT. Amino acid sequence: CASSPTYRGTGELFF.

The chain couples TRBV6-2 or TRBV6-3 to TRBJ1-2; weak D call: TRBD1 (5 bases). The V and J ends lost 0 bases and 1 base respectively, with 9 bases between them. The CDR3 has 15 amino acids. Germline V CDR1 and CDR2: MNHEY, SVGEGT. The CDR3 sequence is CASSYSQENNYGYTF. For the CDR3, the DNA is TGTGCCAGCAGTTACTCACAGGAGAATAACTATGGCTACACCTTC.

The V call is TRBV5-1, the J call TRBJ1-1; 11 bases are a match to TRBD1. The CDR3 extends over 16 amino acids. The germline gives CDR1 SGHRS, CDR2 YFSETQ. V shed 3 bases and J 4 bases; nucleotides not matched to a gene: 8. The CDR3 sequence: CASSSLGQGGSTEAFF. DNA of the CDR3: TGCGCCAGCAGCTCTTTGGGACAGGGGGGGTCCACTGAAGCTTTCTTT.

The chain couples TRBV28 to TRBJ1-2, with a weak D call TRBD1 (5 bases). The CDR3 totals 16 residues. Germline-derived CDR1 and CDR2 are MDHEN and SYDVKM. V dropped 5 bases and J dropped 6 bases, with 22 bases sitting between them. The CDR3 reads CASSQQRGIRYNGYTF. The CDR3, as DNA: TGTGCCAGCAGTCAACAAAGGGGTATTCGATATAATGGCTACACCTTC.

V gene TRBV7-9 combines with J gene TRBJ1-1; tentatively, D is TRBD1 (6 bases). The CDR3 spans 16 residues. CDR1 and CDR2 from the germline V gene are SEHNR and FQNEAQ (reference sequence). Deletions cut 1 base from V and 7 bases from J, with 19 bases between. The CDR3 here is CASSLVQGLGGNEAFF. DNA of the CDR3: TGTGCCAGCAGCTTAGTCCAGGGGCTCGGGGGGAATGAAGCTTTCTTT. Drawing the rest from reference TRBV7-9 and TRBJ1-1, the complete variable domain is DTGVSQNPRHKITKRGQNVTFRCDPISEHNRLYWYRQTLGQGPEFLTYFQNEAQLEKSRLLSDRFSAERPKGSFSTLEIQRTEQGDSAMYLCASSLVQGLGGNEAFFGQGTRLTVV.

V and J are TRBV12-3 or TRBV12-4 and TRBJ1-4; D not resolved. The CDR3 runs 13 residues. Trimming took off 3 bases at V and 8 bases at J, with 10 bases between the two ends. The CDR3 spells CASSFTGLEKLFF. The CDR3 coding sequence is TGTGCCAGCAGTTTCACGGGTCTGGAAAAACTGTTTTTT.

The rearrangement uses TRBV5-1 and TRBJ2-2; D is uncertain. V dropped 7 bases and J dropped 2 bases, with 18 bases sitting between them. The CDR3 spans 16 residues. Germline-derived CDR1 and CDR2 are SGHRS and YFSETQ. The CDR3 bases are TGCGCCAGCCAGCAAGGCGCCAGCAGTAACACCGGGGAGCTGTTTTTT. Protein: CASQQGASSNTGELFF.

The chain recombines TRBV2 with TRBJ1-1; no definite D call. V was trimmed by 7 bases and J by 5 bases, leaving 11 bases between them. CDR3 length equals 12 residues. Germline V gene lookup returns CDR1 SNHLY and CDR2 FYNNEI. Here the CDR3 reads CASMKSGTEAFF. CDR3 DNA sequence: TGTGCCAGCATGAAAAGTGGGACTGAAGCTTTCTTT.

The chain has TRBV30 and TRBJ2-1; 13 bases align to TRBD2. The CDR3 sequence is 17 residues long. The germline V gene encodes CDR1 GTSNPN and CDR2 SVGIG (reference sequence). V gave up 2 bases and J gave up 6 bases; unmatched junction bases: 10. The CDR3 region is CAWSKTSGRVRGNEQFF. CDR3 nucleotides: TGTGCCTGGAGTAAAACTAGCGGGAGGGTCCGTGGCAATGAGCAGTTCTTC.

The chain is built from TRBV7-9 and TRBJ2-1, with 10 positions matching TRBD2. The CDR3 is made up of 15 amino acids. The junction had 9 bases not matched to a gene; V was cut back by 5 bases and J by 8 bases. Germline V lookup: CDR1 SEHNR, CDR2 FQNEAQ (reference sequence). CDR3 protein: CASSLGTSETYEQFF. Here the CDR3 DNA reads TGTGCCAGCAGCCTCGGGACTAGCGAAACCTATGAGCAGTTCTTC.

This chain connects TRBV5-1 to TRBJ2-3, with 11 bases aligning to TRBD2. Trimming took 2 bases from V and 5 from J; bases not matched to a gene: 4. This CDR3 is 15 amino acids long. CDR1 SGHRS and CDR2 YFSETQ come from the germline V gene. The CDR3: CASSLSGTSGDTQYF. The CDR3 nucleotides are TGCGCCAGCAGCTTATCCGGGACTAGCGGAGATACGCAGTATTTT. Variable domain in full (rest from reference TRBV5-1 and TRBJ2-3): KAGVTQTPRYLIKTRGQQVTLSCSPISGHRSVSWYQQTPGQGLQFLFEYFSETQRNKGNFPGRFSGRQFSNSRSEMNVSTLELGDSALYLCASSLSGTSGDTQYFGPGTRLTVL.

This sequence joins TRBV28 and TRBJ1-1; 7 nucleotides line up with TRBD1. V shed 0 bases and J 1 base; nucleotides not matched to a gene: 8. From germline, CDR1 is MDHEN and CDR2 SYDVKM. The CDR3 runs to 17 residues. Here the CDR3 reads CASSLWTGRRENTEAFF. CDR3 in DNA: TGTGCCAGCAGTTTATGGACAGGGAGAAGGGAGAACACTGAAGCTTTCTTT.

This clone was detected once. This chain links TRBV28 with TRBJ1-2; D call uncertain. The length of the CDR3 is 16 residues. Looked up from germline, CDR1 is MDHEN and CDR2 is SYDVKM. V was trimmed by 1 base and J by 7 bases, leaving 19 bases between them. CDR3 sequence (DNA): TGTGCCAGCAGTTTATTGTCGGATCCCTCGCCGGGTGGCTACACCTTC. This codes for CASSLLSDPSPGGYTF.

V and J are TRBV2 and TRBJ1-6; unclear D gene. With 2 bases removed from V and 7 bases from J, the gap between germline ends came to 9 bases. Germline loops: CDR1 SNHLY, CDR2 FYNNEI. This CDR3 is 14 amino acids long. The CDR3 loop reads CASSEYRKNSPLHF. In DNA form, the CDR3 reads TGTGCCAGCAGTGAATATCGCAAGAATTCACCCCTCCACTTT.